This T cell receptor beta chain emerged from a study of beta chain features in type 1 diabetes. The V gene's germline CDR1 is SGDLS and CDR2 YYNGEE. The CDR3 is 14 amino acids. Trimming took 3 bases from V and 10 from J, leaving 14 bases between them. The investigators reverse transcribed all of the isolated RNA, so they sequenced expressed TCRB transcripts. Here immunoSEQ multiplex PCR was the method, and the copy in TCRdb shows in-frame clones only, minus some. The sample lists fewer than 900,000 clones, roughly 16% occurring once. Study findings and constraints: Cells that show high TCR expression could be over-represented by cDNA sequencing. People with Type 1 diabetes carried modestly yet significantly shorter TCRB CDR3s in all four CD4+ subsets. The naive, central memory and Treg TCRB repertoires of patients appeared to be more similar to one another than those of healthy donors. Patients and controls would share equally any PCR tilt toward shorter templates.

There are a few counts of this clone. No antigen is known for it. The sequenced sample was naive CD4+ T cells from blood. The J gene is TRBJ2-6, the V gene TRBV9; weak D call: TRBD1 (5 bases). The TCR was taken from a woman under 30 in good health. CDR3 in amino acids: CASSAMTDNNVLTF. The CDR3 nucleotides read TGTGCCAGCAGCGCAATGACAGATAATAACGTCCTGACTTTC.